This TCR beta chain was captured in a study of blood T cells in healthy people across ages. This clonotype was picked up a small number of times. Its antigen is unidentified. The authors ran a second PCR of 7 to 11 cycles using a sample-barcoded 5' primer and a J-beta primer mix. TCRdb itself ran the 5' RACE reads through MiXCR, one entry per CDR3 protein. The sample carries about 1 million distinct CDR3 sequences, under 30% recorded once. Study-wide findings and caveats: Age showed a roughly linear inverse relationship with TCR beta diversity per million T cells. TCR beta diversity was tightly associated with the proportion of naive T cells.

This same sample was also part of a study on T cells of mothers and their children. As reported in that work: Healthy Caucasian mothers, three in number, and their six children were the donors.

Sample: blood. This TCR was sampled from a girl aged 2 to 10 in good health.

CDR3 sequence: CASSSYRGRNTGELFF. The CDR3 DNA follows: TGTGCCAGCAGCTCTTACAGGGGGCGGAACACCGGGGAGCTGTTTTTT. The chain uses TRBV7-6 and TRBJ2-2; 9 bases fit TRBD1. The germline V gene encodes CDR1 SGHVS and CDR2 FNYEAQ. There are 16 residues in the CDR3. The trim removed 4 bases at V and 1 base at J, leaving 4 bases unmatched.